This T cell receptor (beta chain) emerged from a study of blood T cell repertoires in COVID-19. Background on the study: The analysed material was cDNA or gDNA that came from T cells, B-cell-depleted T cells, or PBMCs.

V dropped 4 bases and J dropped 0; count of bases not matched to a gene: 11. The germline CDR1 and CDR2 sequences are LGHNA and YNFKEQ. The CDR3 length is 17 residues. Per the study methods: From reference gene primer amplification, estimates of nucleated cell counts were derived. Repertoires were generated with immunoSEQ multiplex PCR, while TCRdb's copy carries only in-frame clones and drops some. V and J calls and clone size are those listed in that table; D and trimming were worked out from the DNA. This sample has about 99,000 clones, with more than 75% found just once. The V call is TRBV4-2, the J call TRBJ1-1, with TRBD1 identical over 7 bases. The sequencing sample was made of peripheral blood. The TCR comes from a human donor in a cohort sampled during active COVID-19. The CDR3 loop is CASSPQFDRVVNTEAFF. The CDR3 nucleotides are TGTGCCAGCAGCCCCCAATTCGACAGGGTGGTGAACACTGAAGCTTTCTTT.